The sequence of this TCR beta chain was determined in a study of shared clonotypes between healthy human individuals. On this clone: What it binds is unknown.

Deep-level running was used for the assay. It was across several immunoSEQ plates that each subset's genomic DNA was evenly split. The data were produced by immunoSEQ multiplex PCR, yet TCRdb's version contains in-frame clones alone and is incomplete. The sample records millions of clones, more than 90% being singletons. Study findings and constraints: Sharing across four donors was highest in naive CD4 (around 5%) and lowest in memory CD8 (roughly 0.4%).

CDR1 KGHSH and CDR2 LQKENI come from the germline V gene. V was trimmed by 3 bases and J by 0 bases, leaving 20 bases between them. The CDR3 runs 18 residues. The sequenced material came from naive CD4+ T cells sorted from blood. Subset noted: CD45RA+ positively selected. The chain couples TRBV18 to TRBJ1-1, with D uncertain. The TCR was taken from a man between 18 and 29 years old in good health. CDR3 protein: CASSPVHGIPEMNTEAFF. The CDR3 coding sequence is TGTGCCAGCTCACCGGTCCATGGGATCCCGGAGATGAACACTGAAGCTTTCTTT.